The clone carrying this T cell receptor (beta chain) occurred many times. Antigen specificity is unknown. The data stem from a study of T cell repertoires in cytomegalovirus infection. General study results and limits: The ex vivo response was dominated by HLA-C-restricted CMV-specific TCR beta clonotypes.

Germline V gene lookup returns CDR1 SGHTA and CDR2 FQGNSA. V was pared by 2 bases and J by 8 bases, with 6 bases between. The CDR3 contains 11 residues. TCRdb reanalysed the reads using MiXCR and keeps one entry per CDR3 protein. Here the sample spans around 74,000 distinct CDR3 sequences, approximately 3.7% being singletons. The source material was PBMCs. The J gene is TRBJ1-1, the V gene TRBV7-2; D gene unclear. This TCR came from a human donor in good health (CMV status not recorded). Some clones in this sample may be carry-over from other donors' samples. The CDR3 nucleotides are TGTGCCAGCAGCTTACTTCTCGAAGCTTTCTTT. Its protein product is CASSLLLEAFF.